This T cell receptor (beta chain) was obtained from a study of blood T cell repertoires in COVID-19. Turning to the study itself: Acute and convalescent COVID-19 specimens originated in the United States, Italy and Spain.

Assay used: immunoSEQ multiplex PCR; TCRdb lists only in-frame clones, some missing. The table includes around 60,000 clones, about nine tenths detected once. V dropped 5 bases and J dropped 3 bases, with 11 bases sitting between them. In germline, CDR1 is SNHLY, CDR2 FYNNEI. This CDR3 has 14 amino acids. This TCR derives from an elderly woman with acute or convalescent COVID-19. The sample consisted of peripheral blood. The chain carries TRBV2 and TRBJ1-5; tentative D call: TRBD1 (5 bases). In nucleotides, the CDR3 is TGTGCCAGCAGTACAGGAATAGTCAATCAGCCCCAGCATTTT. Its translation is CASSTGIVNQPQHF.